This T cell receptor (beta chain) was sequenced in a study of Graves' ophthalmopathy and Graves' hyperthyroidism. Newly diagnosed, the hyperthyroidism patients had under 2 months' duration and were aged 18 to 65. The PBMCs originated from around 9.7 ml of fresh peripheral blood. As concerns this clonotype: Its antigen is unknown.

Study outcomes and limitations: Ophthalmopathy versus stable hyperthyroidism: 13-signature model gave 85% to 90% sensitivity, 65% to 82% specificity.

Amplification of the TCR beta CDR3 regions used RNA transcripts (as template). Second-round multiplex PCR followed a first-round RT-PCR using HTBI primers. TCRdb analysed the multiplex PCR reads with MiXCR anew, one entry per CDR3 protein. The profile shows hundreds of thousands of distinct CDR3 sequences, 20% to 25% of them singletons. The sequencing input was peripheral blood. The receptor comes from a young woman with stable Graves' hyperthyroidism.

CDR3 sequence: CASSLFRAYEQYF. In DNA, the CDR3 is TGTGCCAGCAGTTTATTCAGAGCCTACGAGCAGTACTTC. This chain links TRBV12-3 or TRBV12-4 with TRBJ2-7; D unclear. The CDR3 contains 13 residues. Trimming took off 2 bases at V and 2 bases at J, with 7 bases between the two ends.